This T cell receptor beta chain derives from a study of identical twins. MiXCR, run by TCRdb on the 5' RACE reads, gives a single entry per CDR3 protein. Here the sample spans 400,000 to 550,000 distinct CDR3 sequences, 20% to 25% being singletons. This CDR3 region has 15 residues. CDR1 MNHEY and CDR2 SVGAGI come from the germline V gene. V was pared by 4 bases and J by 5 bases, with 14 bases between. These data were also filed under a second study, of T cells expressing NK-cell markers. According to that study: A range of roughly 1.0-8% of CD8+ T cells consisted of dominant NKG2C+ clonotypes in several donors.

The receptor's source is a woman aged 18-30 years in good health. This rearrangement joins TRBV6-5 to TRBJ2-2, with D possibly being TRBD1 (6 bases). The sequencing sample was made of CD4+ T cells sorted from blood. CDR3 coding DNA: TGTGCCAGCAGTTCGGGGACAACTCCAACCGGGGAGCTGTTTTTT. It translates to CASSSGTTPTGELFF.